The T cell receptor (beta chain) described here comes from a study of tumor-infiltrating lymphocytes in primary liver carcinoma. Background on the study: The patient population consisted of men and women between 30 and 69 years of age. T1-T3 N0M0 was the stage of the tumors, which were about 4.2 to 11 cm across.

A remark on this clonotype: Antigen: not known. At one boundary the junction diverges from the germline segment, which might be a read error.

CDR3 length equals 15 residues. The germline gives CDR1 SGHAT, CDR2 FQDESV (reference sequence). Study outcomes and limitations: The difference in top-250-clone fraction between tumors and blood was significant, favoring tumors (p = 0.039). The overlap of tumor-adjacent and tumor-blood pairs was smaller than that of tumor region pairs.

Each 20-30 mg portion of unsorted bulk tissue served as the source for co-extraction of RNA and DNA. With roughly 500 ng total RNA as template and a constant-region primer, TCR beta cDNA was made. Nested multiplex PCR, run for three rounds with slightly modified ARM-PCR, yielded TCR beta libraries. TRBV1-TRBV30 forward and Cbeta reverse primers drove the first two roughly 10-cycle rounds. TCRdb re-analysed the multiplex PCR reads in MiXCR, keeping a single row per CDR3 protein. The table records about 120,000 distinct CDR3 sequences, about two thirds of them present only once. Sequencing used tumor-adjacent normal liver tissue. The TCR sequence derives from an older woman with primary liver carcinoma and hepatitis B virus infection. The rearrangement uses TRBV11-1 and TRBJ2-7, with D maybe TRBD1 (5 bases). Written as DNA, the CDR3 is TGTTCCAGCAGCCCTCAGACAGCAGGATTACGCAAGCAGTACTTC. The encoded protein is CSSSPQTAGLRKQYF.